Listed here are 28 T cell receptor beta chains from one sample, sequenced in a study of shared clonotypes between healthy human individuals. The repertoire was sequenced with immunoSEQ multiplex PCR; TCRdb's copy has only in-frame clones and lacks some. Of a few million clones listed, approximately 93% are singletons. The source material was naive CD4+ T cells from PBMCs. Indicated subset: CD45RA+ positively selected. Receptor source: a man between 18 and 29 years old in good health. Some clones in this sample may be carry-over from other donors' samples.

The chain carries TRBV5-1 and TRBJ2-1; D may be TRBD2 (5 bases). The CDR3 runs 14 residues. The V end was cut by 3 bases, the J end by 5 bases, with 12 bases between. Germline values: CDR1 SGHRS, CDR2 YFSETQ. The CDR3 region is CASSSWGDNNEQFF. DNA for the CDR3: TGCGCCAGCAGCTCGTGGGGAGATAACAATGAGCAGTTCTTC.

In this sample, this clone turned up once. The chain couples TRBV23-1 to TRBJ1-5, with D unclear. TRBV23-1 is annotated as an ORF whose role is uncertain. V lost 2 bases and J 4 bases, leaving 12 bases between the germline ends. The CDR3 length is 15 residues. Written as DNA, the CDR3 is TGCGCCAGCAGTCAAAGGGCTCACTTAAATCAGCCCCAGCATTTT. Translating gives CASSQRAHLNQPQHF.

The CDR3 reads CASSLVQGSYEKLFF. The DNA of the CDR3 is TGCGCCAGCAGCTTGGTGCAGGGGAGCTATGAAAAACTGTTTTTT. The chain uses TRBV5-1 and TRBJ1-4; D possibly corresponds to TRBD1 (6 bases). Trimming took 0 bases from V and 6 from J, leaving 12 bases between them. CDR1 SGHRS and CDR2 YFSETQ come from the germline V gene. The CDR3 runs to 15 residues.

The chain uses TRBV7-3 and TRBJ2-2; TRBD1 agrees at 7 bases. The CDR3 runs 16 residues. Losses at the gene ends were 5 bases for V and 2 bases for J; bases not matched to a gene: 8. Germline-derived CDR1 and CDR2 are SGHTA and FQGTGA. The CDR3 bases are TGTGCCAGCAGCCCATCGAGGGACAGAAACACCGGGGAGCTGTTTTTT. Translated, it gives CASSPSRDRNTGELFF.

The rearrangement uses TRBV5-6 and TRBJ1-2; a possible D gene is TRBD1 (6 bases). CDR1 is SGHDT, CDR2 YYEEEE, per germline. Trimming pared 4 bases from V and 2 bases from J, leaving 15 bases between. The CDR3 is 15 amino acids. This chain's CDR3 is CASSPGQLLNYGYTF. CDR3 DNA: TGTGCCAGCAGCCCCGGACAGCTACTCAACTATGGCTACACCTTC.

The J gene is TRBJ1-5, the V gene TRBV28, with D unclear. The CDR3 extends over 15 amino acids. The germline gives CDR1 MDHEN, CDR2 SYDVKM. Between the trimmed V and J ends, which lost 6 bases and 1 base, there was a span of 13 bases. CDR3 loop: CASRTDPGSNQPQHF. Written as DNA, the CDR3 is TGTGCCAGCAGAACGGACCCTGGGAGCAATCAGCCCCAGCATTTT.

The chain carries TRBV9 and TRBJ2-3; 8 nucleotides line up with TRBD2. V shed 4 bases and J 3 bases; nucleotides not matched to a gene: 4. The CDR3 consists of 14 residues. In germline, CDR1 is SGDLS, CDR2 YYNGEE. CDR3 sequence: CASSPGGRTDTQYF. CDR3 DNA sequence: TGTGCCAGCAGCCCGGGGGGGCGGACAGATACGCAGTATTTT.

The genes are TRBV7-6 and TRBJ2-7, with 9 nucleotides matching TRBD1. Trimming at V came to 3 bases and at J to 5 bases, leaving 8 bases not matched to a gene. The CDR3 is 15 residues long. In germline, CDR1 is SGHVS, CDR2 FNYEAQ. The chain's CDR3 is CASSFLGTGTDEQYF. In DNA form, the CDR3 reads TGTGCCAGCAGCTTTTTGGGGACAGGGACCGACGAGCAGTACTTC. Drawing the rest from reference TRBV7-6 and TRBJ2-7, the complete variable domain is GAGVSQSPRYKVTKRGQDVALRCDPISGHVSLYWYRQALGQGPEFLTYFNYEAQQDKSGLPNDRFSAERPEGSISTLTIQRTEQRDSAMYRCASSFLGTGTDEQYFGPGTRLTVT.

Remarks on this clone: In the same sample, other DNA sequences code for this CDR3. The chain employs TRBV4-1 and TRBJ1-5; D unclear. Germline V lookup: CDR1 MGHRA, CDR2 YSYEKL. Trimming shortened V by 0 bases and J by 7 bases, and 7 bases separated the two germline ends. CDR3 length: 13 amino acids. CDR3 sequence reads: CASSQDLGQPQHF. The CDR3, as DNA: TGCGCCAGCAGCCAAGATCTGGGACAGCCCCAGCATTTT.

V usage is TRBV7-9 and J usage is TRBJ1-4; D gene unclear. CDR3 length: 12 residues. Trimming took off 6 bases at V and 5 bases at J, with 7 bases between the two ends. Germline CDR1 is SEHNR and CDR2 is FQNEAQ (reference sequence). CDR3 amino acids: CASRDRNEKLFF. The CDR3 coding sequence is TGTGCCAGCAGGGATAGGAATGAAAAACTGTTTTTT.

To note about this clone: At one end, the junction sequence differs from germline, possibly due to a read error. CDR3 coding DNA: TGTGCCAGCAGCTTGGCACAGATGGGGAGGCCGGGACAGAGTATCTTC. This gives the protein CASSLAQMGRPGQSIF. The chain combines TRBV5-8 with TRBJ1-2; 7 bases map to TRBD1. Germline CDR1 is SGHTS and CDR2 is YDEGEE. The CDR3 has 16 residues.

About this clone: Sequence at one end of the junction differs from germline and may be a read error. V and J are TRBV28 and TRBJ1-3, with D perhaps TRBD1 (6 bases). Looked up from germline, CDR1 is MDHEN and CDR2 is SYDVKM. The CDR3 contains 14 residues. The CDR3 DNA is TGTGCCAGCAGTTCCACTCGAACTCCGGGACACTGGGATTTT. Protein: CASSSTRTPGHWDF.

V usage is TRBV5-8 and J usage is TRBJ2-2, with TRBD1 matching 9 bases. The CDR3 length is 13 residues. The junction had 5 bases not matched to a gene; V was cut back by 5 bases and J by 9 bases. CDR1 and CDR2 (germline): SGHTS, YDEGEE. CDR3 loop: CASRQTGGRELFF. CDR3 DNA sequence: TGTGCCAGCAGACAGACAGGGGGTCGGGAGCTGTTTTTT.

The rearrangement joins TRBV23-1 to TRBJ2-3; no reliable D call. TRBV23-1 is placed among ORFs of uncertain function. Between the trimmed V and J ends, which lost 0 bases and 1 base, there was a span of 14 bases. The CDR3 length is 17 residues. The CDR3 DNA is TGCGCCAGCAGTCAATCGTCCCCCGTGTGGGGCACAGATACGCAGTATTTT. It translates to CASSQSSPVWGTDTQYF.

The chain couples TRBV5-5 to TRBJ2-7; D is unresolved. In germline, CDR1 is SGHKS, CDR2 YYEKEE (reference sequence). The CDR3 loop spans 11 amino acids. The V end lost 4 bases, the J end lost 4 bases, and 6 bases lay between the germline ends. The CDR3 is CASSRRYEQYF. The CDR3 nucleotides are TGTGCCAGCAGCAGACGGTACGAGCAGTACTTC.

The chain couples TRBV4-2 to TRBJ2-3, with 7 nucleotides matching TRBD2. The V and J ends lost 5 bases and 4 bases, in that order; junction bases with no gene match: 15. Looked up from germline, CDR1 is LGHNA and CDR2 is YNFKEQ. This CDR3 has 17 residues. This CDR3 is CASSSVGAGEEADTQYF. The CDR3 DNA is TGTGCCAGCAGCTCAGTTGGCGCGGGAGAGGAGGCAGATACGCAGTATTTT.

J is TRBJ2-7 and V is TRBV28; D might be TRBD2 (6 bases). Germline loops: CDR1 MDHEN, CDR2 SYDVKM. This CDR3 comprises 15 residues. V lost 2 bases and J lost 12, with 23 bases in between. The CDR3 here is CASSLRAGRTYGAYF. For the CDR3, the DNA is TGTGCCAGCAGTTTACGTGCGGGACGGACCTACGGAGCGTACTTC.

The chain has TRBV5-1 and TRBJ2-7, with 11 bases aligning to TRBD2. Unmatched junction bases numbered 15, after V lost 5 bases and J lost 5 bases. The CDR3 is made up of 17 amino acids. CDR1 SGHRS and CDR2 YFSETQ come from the germline V gene. The CDR3 DNA reads TGCGCCAGCAGTATCGGGCTGACTAGCGGGAAGTTCGACGAGCAGTACTTC. It encodes CASSIGLTSGKFDEQYF.

The rearrangement uses TRBV5-1 and TRBJ2-7; 9 nucleotides line up with TRBD1. The CDR3 loop spans 16 amino acids. CDR1 and CDR2 (germline): SGHRS, YFSETQ. The V gene end was trimmed by 4 bases and the J gene end by 4 bases; junction bases not matched to a gene: 12. CDR3 region: CASSGGPGQGQYEQYF. The CDR3, as DNA: TGCGCCAGCAGCGGGGGCCCAGGACAGGGGCAGTACGAGCAGTACTTC.

This chain links TRBV7-6 with TRBJ2-1, with D perhaps matching TRBD1 (5 bases). This CDR3 is 17 amino acids long. V was trimmed by 5 bases and J by 0 bases, leaving 17 bases between them. The germline V gene has CDR1 SGHVS and CDR2 FNYEAQ. CDR3: CASSQEVGTGSYNEQFF. The CDR3 DNA reads TGTGCCAGCAGCCAAGAGGTTGGAACAGGCTCCTACAATGAGCAGTTCTTC.

The J gene is TRBJ2-1, the V gene TRBV5-4; TRBD2 might be the D (6 bases). The germline V gene encodes CDR1 SGHNT and CDR2 YYREEE (reference sequence). CDR3 size: 15 residues. The V and J ends lost 6 bases and 4 bases respectively, with 17 bases between them. The CDR3, as DNA: TGTGCCAGCACGCTCACGGGGGTCGGGTACAATGAGCAGTTCTTC. Translated: CASTLTGVGYNEQFF.

The chain recombines TRBV6-1 with TRBJ1-1; D is unresolved. CDR1 and CDR2 (germline): MNHNS, SASEGT. V dropped 3 bases and J dropped 6 bases, with 8 bases sitting between them. CDR3 length: 12 amino acids. The CDR3 coding sequence is TGTGCCAGCAGTGATCGGAGGCCTGAAGCTTTCTTT. This gives the protein CASSDRRPEAFF.

This clone was recorded only once. This CDR3 is also generated by other DNA sequences in the sample. This sequence joins TRBV5-1 and TRBJ2-2; D remains ambiguous. The V and J ends lost 1 base and 6 bases respectively, with 4 bases between them. The CDR3 consists of 12 residues. Per the germline V gene, CDR1 is SGHRS and CDR2 is YFSETQ. CDR3 amino acids: CASSLPAGELFF. DNA of the CDR3: TGCGCCAGCAGCTTGCCCGCCGGGGAGCTGTTTTTT.

The J gene is TRBJ1-1, the V gene TRBV5-4; TRBD1 matches 8 bases. Germline V CDR1 and CDR2: SGHNT, YYREEE (reference sequence). V dropped 4 bases and J dropped 0; count of bases not matched to a gene: 5. CDR3 size: 15 residues. CDR3 in amino acids: CASSARTGLNTEAFF. CDR3 nucleotides: TGTGCCAGCAGCGCAAGGACAGGGCTGAACACTGAAGCTTTCTTT.

The rearrangement joins TRBV5-6 to TRBJ1-1, with D maybe TRBD1 (6 bases). Trimming removed 4 bases at V and 1 base at J, with 14 bases between. Germline CDR1 is SGHDT and CDR2 is YYEEEE. The CDR3 extends over 15 amino acids. In DNA form, the CDR3 reads TGTGCCAGCAGCCATTCGAAGGGGGGGAACACTGAAGCTTTCTTT. It is translated as CASSHSKGGNTEAFF.

Notes on this clone: Distinct nucleotide sequences in the sample also encode this CDR3. The chain links TRBV19 to TRBJ2-2; 7 bases align to TRBD1. The CDR3 runs to 11 residues. The V gene's germline CDR1 is LNHDA and CDR2 SQIVND (reference sequence). V lost 9 bases to trimming and J lost 6 bases; unmatched junction nucleotides: 1. The CDR3 coding sequence is TGTGCCAGCCAGGGGGCCGGGGAGCTGTTTTTT. Protein sequence: CASQGAGELFF.

V and J are TRBV7-6 and TRBJ2-7, with D possibly TRBD2 on 6 matching bases. Trimming took off 6 bases at V and 4 bases at J, with 19 bases between the two ends. Germline V lookup: CDR1 SGHVS, CDR2 FNYEAQ. The CDR3 runs to 15 residues. The CDR3 DNA is TGTGCCAGCAGTGATTTGGGGGGTAGGATTTACGAGCAGTACTTC. Its translation: CASSDLGGRIYEQYF.

The CDR3, as DNA: TGTGCCAGCAGTGCCAGGGAGCAACCTTATAGCAATCAGCCCCAGCATTTT. Its protein is CASSAREQPYSNQPQHF. V usage is TRBV6-1 and J usage is TRBJ1-5; TRBD1 might be the D (5 bases). The CDR3 has 17 amino acids. Looked up from germline, CDR1 is MNHNS and CDR2 is SASEGT. The V end was cut by 4 bases, the J end by 0 bases, with 16 bases between.